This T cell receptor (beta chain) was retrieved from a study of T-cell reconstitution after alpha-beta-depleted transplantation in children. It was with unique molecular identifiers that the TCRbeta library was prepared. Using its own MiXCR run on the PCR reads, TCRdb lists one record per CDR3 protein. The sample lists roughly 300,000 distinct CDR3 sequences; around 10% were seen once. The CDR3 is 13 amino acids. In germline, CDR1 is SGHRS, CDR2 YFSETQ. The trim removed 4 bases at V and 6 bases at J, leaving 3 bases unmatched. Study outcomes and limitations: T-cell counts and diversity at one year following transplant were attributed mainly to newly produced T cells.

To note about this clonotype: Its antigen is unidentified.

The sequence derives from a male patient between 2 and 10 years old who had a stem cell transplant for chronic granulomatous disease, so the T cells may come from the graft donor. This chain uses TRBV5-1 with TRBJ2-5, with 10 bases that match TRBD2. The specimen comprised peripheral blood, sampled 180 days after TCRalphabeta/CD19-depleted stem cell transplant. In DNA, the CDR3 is TGCGCCAGCAGCCCGGGACTAGCGAAGACCCAGTACTTC. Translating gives CASSPGLAKTQYF.